This T cell receptor beta chain was identified during a study of T cells after posttransplantation cyclophosphamide. Study results and caveats: Recipient CMV seropositivity and CMV reactivation strongly tracked TRB clonality.

CDR3 size: 14 residues. J lost 9 bases, V lost 0 bases, and 2 bases had no gene match. The germline V gene encodes CDR1 ENHRY and CDR2 SYGVKD. Libraries were prepared by immunoSEQ multiplex PCR; TCRdb keeps only in-frame clonotypes and omits some of them. The repertoire holds 20,000 to 25,000 clones, with 85% to 90% as singletons. A remark on this clone: The target antigen is unknown.

Methotrexate plus calcineurin inhibitor accompanied controls' myeloablative marrow transplants; sampling was 1 year later. The chain links TRBV10-3 to TRBJ2-7; 13 nucleotides agree with TRBD2. Sequences were derived from PBMCs, sampled approximately 370 days after allogeneic stem cell transplant with calcineurin inhibitor and methotrexate. The clonotype originates from a female patient between 30 and 39 years old who received an allogeneic stem cell transplant from an unrelated donor, was CMV-positive, and had acute and chronic GVHD. Some T cells may be graft donor cells. This chain's CDR3 is CAISESTSGRGQYV. Written as DNA, the CDR3 is TGTGCCATCAGTGAGTCTACTAGCGGGAGGGGGCAGTACGTC.